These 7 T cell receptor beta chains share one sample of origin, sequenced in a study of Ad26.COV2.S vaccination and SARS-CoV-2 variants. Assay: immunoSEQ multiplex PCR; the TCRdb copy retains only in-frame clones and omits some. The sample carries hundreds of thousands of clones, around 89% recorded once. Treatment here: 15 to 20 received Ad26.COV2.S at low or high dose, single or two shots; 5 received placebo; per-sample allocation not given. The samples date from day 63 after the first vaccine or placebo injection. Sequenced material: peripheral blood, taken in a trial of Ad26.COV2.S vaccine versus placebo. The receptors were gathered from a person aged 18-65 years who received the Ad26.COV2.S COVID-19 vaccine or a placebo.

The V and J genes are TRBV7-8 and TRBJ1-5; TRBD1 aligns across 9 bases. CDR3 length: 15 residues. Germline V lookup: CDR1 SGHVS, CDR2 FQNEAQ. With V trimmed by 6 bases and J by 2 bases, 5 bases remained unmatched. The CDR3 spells CASSQGQGGNQPQHF. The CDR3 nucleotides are TGTGCCAGCAGTCAGGGACAGGGAGGCAATCAGCCCCAGCATTTT.

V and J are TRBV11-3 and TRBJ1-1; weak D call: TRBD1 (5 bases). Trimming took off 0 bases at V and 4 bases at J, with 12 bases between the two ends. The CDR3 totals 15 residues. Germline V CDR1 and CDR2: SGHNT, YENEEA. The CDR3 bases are TGTGCCAGCAGCTTAGATTCGGGGGGGAGCACTGAAGCTTTCTTT. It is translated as CASSLDSGGSTEAFF.

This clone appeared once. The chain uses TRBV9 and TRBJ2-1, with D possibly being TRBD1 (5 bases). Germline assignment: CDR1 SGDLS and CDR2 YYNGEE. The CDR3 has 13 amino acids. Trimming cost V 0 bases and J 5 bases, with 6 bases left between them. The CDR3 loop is CASSVAQDNEQFF. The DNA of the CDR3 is TGTGCCAGCAGCGTAGCACAGGACAATGAGCAGTTCTTC. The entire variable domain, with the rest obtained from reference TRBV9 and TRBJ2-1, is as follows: DSGVTQTPKHLITATGQRVTLRCSPRSGDLSVYWYQQSLDQGLQFLIQYYNGEERAKGNILERFSAQQFPDLHSELNLSSLELGDSALYFCASSVAQDNEQFFGPGTRLTVL.

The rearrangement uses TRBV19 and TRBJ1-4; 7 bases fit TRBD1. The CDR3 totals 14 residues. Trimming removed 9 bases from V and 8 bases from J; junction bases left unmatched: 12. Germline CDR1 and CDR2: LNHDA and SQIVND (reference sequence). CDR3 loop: CASQQNRGREKLFF. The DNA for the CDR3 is TGTGCCAGCCAGCAGAACAGGGGTCGGGAAAAACTGTTTTTT.

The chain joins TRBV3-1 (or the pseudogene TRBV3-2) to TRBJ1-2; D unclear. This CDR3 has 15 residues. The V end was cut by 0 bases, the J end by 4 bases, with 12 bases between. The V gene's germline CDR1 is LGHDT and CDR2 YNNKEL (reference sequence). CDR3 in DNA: TGTGCCAGCAGCCAAGATCTTTCCAGGCTCTATGGCTACACCTTC. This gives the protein CASSQDLSRLYGYTF.

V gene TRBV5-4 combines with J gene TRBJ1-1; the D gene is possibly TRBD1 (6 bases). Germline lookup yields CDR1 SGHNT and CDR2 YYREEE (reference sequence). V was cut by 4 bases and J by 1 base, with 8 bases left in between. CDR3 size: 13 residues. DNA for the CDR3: TGTGCCAGCAGCCCGACAGGGAACACTGAAGCTTTCTTT. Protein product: CASSPTGNTEAFF.

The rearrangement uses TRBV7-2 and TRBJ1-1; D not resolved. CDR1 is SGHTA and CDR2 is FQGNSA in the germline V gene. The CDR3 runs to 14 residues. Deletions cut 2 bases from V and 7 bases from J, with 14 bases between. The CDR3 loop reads CASSLNMADLEAFF. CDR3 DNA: TGTGCCAGCAGCTTAAACATGGCGGACCTTGAAGCTTTCTTT.